This T cell receptor (beta chain) was obtained from a study of metastatic and nonmetastatic thyroid tumors. Treatment of any kind had been given to no patient before thyroid surgery. In the original processing: Building a distant-metastasis classifier for papillary thyroid cancer drew on CDR3 differences across clinicopathological groups. TCRdb used MiXCR to call clones anew from the PCR reads. The V and J calls here are based on TCRdb, not the publication. The data contain around 20,000 clones, over 20% of them singletons. CDR1 and CDR2 (germline): GTSNPN, SVGIG (reference sequence). This CDR3 region has 14 residues. V shed 6 bases and J shed 0 bases, with 14 bases lying between them. A word on this clone: Its antigen is not known.

Study conclusions and caveats: Compared with benign nodules, malignant thyroid tumors were reported to have significantly higher TCR beta diversity in both blood and tumor.

The material sequenced was adjacent normal tissue. The gene calls are TRBV30 and TRBJ1-2; a possible D gene is TRBD1 (5 bases). The receptor comes from a female donor with papillary thyroid cancer or a benign thyroid nodule (not recorded which). Some clones in this sample may be carry-over from other donors' samples. CDR3 region: CACQGRGSNYGYTF. As DNA, the CDR3 is TGTGCCTGCCAAGGGAGGGGATCTAACTATGGCTACACCTTC.